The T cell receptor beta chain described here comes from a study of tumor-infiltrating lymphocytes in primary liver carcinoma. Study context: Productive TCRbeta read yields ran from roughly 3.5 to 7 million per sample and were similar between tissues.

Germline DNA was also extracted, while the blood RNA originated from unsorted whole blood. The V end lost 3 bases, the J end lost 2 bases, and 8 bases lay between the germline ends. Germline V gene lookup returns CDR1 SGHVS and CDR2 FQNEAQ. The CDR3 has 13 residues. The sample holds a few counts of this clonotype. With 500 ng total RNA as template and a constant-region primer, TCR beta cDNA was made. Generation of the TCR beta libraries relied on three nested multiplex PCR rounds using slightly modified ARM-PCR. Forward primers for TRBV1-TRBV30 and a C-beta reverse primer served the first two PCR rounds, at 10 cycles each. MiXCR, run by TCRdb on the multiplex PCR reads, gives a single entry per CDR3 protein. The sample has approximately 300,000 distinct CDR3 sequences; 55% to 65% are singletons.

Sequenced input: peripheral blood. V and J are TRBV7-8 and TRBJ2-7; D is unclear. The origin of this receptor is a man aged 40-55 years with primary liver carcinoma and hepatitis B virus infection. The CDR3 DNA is TGTGCCAGCAGCTTGACGGAAACCTACGAGCAGTACTTC. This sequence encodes CASSLTETYEQYF.